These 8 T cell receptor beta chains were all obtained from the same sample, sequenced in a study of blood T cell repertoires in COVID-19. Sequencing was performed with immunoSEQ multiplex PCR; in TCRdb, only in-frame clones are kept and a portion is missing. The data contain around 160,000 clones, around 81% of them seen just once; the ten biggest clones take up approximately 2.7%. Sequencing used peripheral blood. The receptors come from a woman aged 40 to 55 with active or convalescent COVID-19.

The CDR3: CASSLAPGGETQYF. In nucleotides, the CDR3 is TGCGCCAGCAGCTTGGCCCCAGGGGGCGAGACCCAGTACTTC. The V and J genes are TRBV5-1 and TRBJ2-5; 8 nucleotides match TRBD1. The CDR3 is 14 amino acids. Germline CDR1 SGHRS, CDR2 YFSETQ. V gave up 0 bases and J gave up 5 bases; unmatched junction bases: 3.

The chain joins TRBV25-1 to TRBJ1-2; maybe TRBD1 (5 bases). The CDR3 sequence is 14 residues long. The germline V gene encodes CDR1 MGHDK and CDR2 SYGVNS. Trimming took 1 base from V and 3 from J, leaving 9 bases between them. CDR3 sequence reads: CASSEWGGDYGYTF. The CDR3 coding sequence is TGTGCCAGCAGTGAATGGGGGGGAGACTATGGCTACACCTTC.

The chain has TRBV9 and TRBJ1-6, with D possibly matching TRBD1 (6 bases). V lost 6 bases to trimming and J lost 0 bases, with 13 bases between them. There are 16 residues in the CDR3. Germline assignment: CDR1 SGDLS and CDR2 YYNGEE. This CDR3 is CASTRDRSSYNSPLHF. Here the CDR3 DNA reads TGTGCCAGCACCAGAGACAGGAGCTCCTATAATTCACCCCTCCACTTT.

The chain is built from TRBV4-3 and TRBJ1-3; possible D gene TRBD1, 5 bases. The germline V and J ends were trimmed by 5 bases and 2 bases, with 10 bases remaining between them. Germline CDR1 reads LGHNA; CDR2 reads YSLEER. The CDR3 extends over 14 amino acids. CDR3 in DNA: TGCGCCAGCAGCACCCGGGGGGCTGGAAACACCATATATTTT. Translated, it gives CASSTRGAGNTIYF.

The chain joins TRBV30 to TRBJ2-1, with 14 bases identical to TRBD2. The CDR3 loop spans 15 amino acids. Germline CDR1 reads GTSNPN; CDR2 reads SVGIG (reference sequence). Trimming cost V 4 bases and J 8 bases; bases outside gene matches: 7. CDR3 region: CAWNRRTSGRYEQFF. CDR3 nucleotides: TGTGCCTGGAACCGTCGGACTAGCGGGAGGTATGAGCAGTTCTTC. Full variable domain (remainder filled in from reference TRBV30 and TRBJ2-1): SQTIHQWPATLVQPVGSPLSLECTVEGTSNPNLYWYRQAAGRGLQLLFYSVGIGQISSEVPQNLSASRPQDRQFILSSKKLLLSDSGFYLCAWNRRTSGRYEQFFGPGTRLTVL.

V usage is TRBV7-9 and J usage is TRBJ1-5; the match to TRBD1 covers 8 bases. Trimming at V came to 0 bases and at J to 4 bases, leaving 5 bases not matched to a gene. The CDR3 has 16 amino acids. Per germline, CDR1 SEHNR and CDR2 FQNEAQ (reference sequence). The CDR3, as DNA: TGTGCCAGCAGCTTAGCGACAGGGGAGGGAAATCAGCCCCAGCATTTT. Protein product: CASSLATGEGNQPQHF.

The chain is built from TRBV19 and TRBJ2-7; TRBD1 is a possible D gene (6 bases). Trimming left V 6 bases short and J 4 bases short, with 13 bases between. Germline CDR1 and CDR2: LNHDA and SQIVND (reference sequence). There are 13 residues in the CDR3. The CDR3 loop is CASSRTAEYEQYF. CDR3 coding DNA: TGTGCCAGTAGCAGGACAGCGGAATACGAGCAGTACTTC.

The CDR3 nucleotides read TGTGCCAGCAGTACCCATGGGTTTGGTAGCGGGAAAGCGCAGTACTTC. Its protein is CASSTHGFGSGKAQYF. The chain combines TRBV28 with TRBJ2-7; 8 bases are a match to TRBD2. The CDR3 has 16 amino acids. Germline assignment: CDR1 MDHEN and CDR2 SYDVKM. J was trimmed by 9 bases and V by 5 bases; bases with no gene match: 18.